This TCR beta chain came from a study of memory CD4+ T cells and cytomegalovirus serostatus (dated by TCRdb to between 2018 and 2021). Regarding the complete study: A total of about 35 healthy Belgian adults, of whom 9 were CMV seropositive and approximately 24 were CMV seronegative, were included in the cohort. The study sequenced CD4+ memory TCRbeta repertoires of a Belgian cohort with known cytomegalovirus serostatus to replicate a published TCR-based CMV serostatus classifier.

The research as a whole found: Only CD4+CD45RO+ memory cells were sequenced, in contrast to the original study, which included naive and memory CD4+ and CD8+ populations. The results were read as suggesting that the CMV-associated TCR signature is, for the most part, present in the CD4+ memory repertoire. A median bootstrapped AUC of approximately 0.95 with a 95% CI of 0.76-1.00 was achieved on the Belgian cohort by the original-framework classifier. For predicting CMV serostatus, the median bootstrapped AUC was 0.95 using the original framework and about 0.9 using a US-trained random forest. Among the 160 or so previously reported CMV-associated TCRbeta sequences, 65 to 85 showed up in the CD4+ memory repertoires, with each one found in between one and five individuals.

As to this clone: Its antigen is still unknown. No qualities accompany the bases; no much larger clone lies one base away.

V lost 3 bases and J lost 4 bases, and the count of bases not matched to a germline gene is 11. In the germline V gene (reference sequence), CDR1 corresponds to LNHDA and CDR2 to SQIVND. The CDR3 holds 16 amino acids from the cysteine to the phenylalanine. The sequence is cut down to CDR3 DNA, 48 bases in frame from base 1. Single viable CD3+CD4+CD8-CD45RO+ cells were sorted as memory CD4+ T cells on a FACSAria II. CMV serostatus was determined with a Roche Elecsys assay detecting serum IgG against CMV pp150, pp28, p38 and p52. After the samples were thawed, total CD4+ T cells were enriched through positive selection using CD4 magnetic microbeads. The samples came from a different study that was designed specifically to examine the CD4+ T cell memory repertoire. Peripheral blood mononuclear cells were isolated and cryopreserved according to standard operating procedures, and serum was kept at -80 degrees C. The staining relied on CD3-PerCP (BW264/56), CD4-APC (RPA-T4), CD45RO-PE (UCHT1) and CD8-Pacific Orange (3B5) antibodies, and Sytox blue was used to exclude non-viable cells.

Genomic DNA was extracted from sorted cells with the Quick-DNA Microprep Kit. Amplification of TCRbeta DNA was done with the immunoSEQ hsTCRbeta kit, following the protocol from the manufacturer. TCRbeta libraries were sequenced on an Illumina MiSeq instrument. The original methods were these. Removing out-of-frame sequences left 2 million to 2.5 million distinct TCRbeta sequences, an average of about 70,000 per individual. Each individual was scored using the number of some 150 previously reported CMV-associated TCRbeta sequences that the individual carried and the total number of productive distinct TCRbeta sequences. A beta-binomial model was reimplemented in Python, and scikit-learn random forests with default parameters were trained on US cohort data. Classifier performance on the Belgian cohort was summarized as median AUC with percentile confidence intervals calculated over 10,000 bootstrap iterations. TCRdb holds this immuneACCESS table with in-frame rearrangements only. Some clones are missing; in checked studies, unresolved V genes explain under half, and the rest has no known cause. That table supplies the V and J calls and clone size; D and trimming were determined from the DNA. This sample has 40,000 to 45,000 clones in its table, and 76% of those were observed once. The ten largest make up roughly 2% of the sample.

The chain uses TRBV19 and TRBJ1-2, with 7 bases matching TRBD1. This receptor was identified in an adult in good health and CMV-seronegative. The sample consisted of memory CD4+ T cells from blood. The DNA reads as follows: TGTGCCAGTAGTATCCTGGGGGGACAGAACTTCTATGGCTACACCTTC. Its product reads: CASSILGGQNFYGYTF.